This is a list of T cell receptor beta chains from one sample in a study of cytomegalovirus exposure and HLA in healthy donors. The data were produced by immunoSEQ multiplex PCR, yet TCRdb's version contains in-frame clones alone and is incomplete. The sample gives around 100,000 clones, 74% of which show up once; approximately 2.5% is in the top ten. The sequencing input was PBMCs. These receptor sequences come from a man between 50 and 59 years old in good health and CMV-seropositive. CDR3s include the opening cysteine and the closing phenylalanine or tryptophan. Some rows mark clone size as missing; the rest say once, few, many or name a class of expanded clone.

clone_size: NA
v_call: TRBV4-1
j_call: TRBJ1-3
cdr3_length: 17
cdr3_aa: CASSPITFGFSGNTIYF

clone_size: NA
v_call: TRBV5-1
j_call: TRBJ2-7
cdr3_length: 13
cdr3_aa: CASSSPPTYEQYF

clone_size: NA
v_call: TRBV12-5
j_call: TRBJ2-7
cdr3_length: 14
cdr3_aa: CASGLGTGGDEQYF

clone_size: NA
v_call: TRBV19
j_call: TRBJ1-2
cdr3_length: 13
cdr3_aa: CASSTAQNYGYTF

clone_size: NA
v_call: TRBV6-5
j_call: TRBJ2-1
cdr3_length: 15
cdr3_aa: CASRFHSGGSNEQFF

clone_size: NA
v_call: TRBV10-3
j_call: TRBJ1-4
cdr3_length: 16
cdr3_aa: CAISASPGGRNEKLFF

clone_size: NA
v_call: TRBV5-5
j_call: TRBJ2-1
cdr3_length: 15
cdr3_aa: CASSLQGPSYNEQFF

clone_size: NA
v_call: TRBV12-5
j_call: TRBJ1-2
cdr3_length: 14
cdr3_aa: CASGLGSQLYGYTF

clone_size: few
v_call: TRBV27
j_call: TRBJ1-1
cdr3_length: 13
cdr3_aa: CASSNRGQGEAFF

clone_size: NA
v_call: TRBV5-4
j_call: TRBJ2-2
cdr3_length: 17
cdr3_aa: CASSPGLAGDRTGELFF

clone_size: NA
v_call: TRBV29-1
j_call: TRBJ1-2
cdr3_length: 13
cdr3_aa: CSVVVRGRYGYTF

clone_size: once
v_call: TRBV7-9
j_call: TRBJ1-1
cdr3_length: 15
cdr3_aa: CASSPIGGGYTEAFF

clone_size: NA
v_call: TRBV5-1
j_call: TRBJ2-2
cdr3_length: 17
cdr3_aa: CASSGGASGGFTGELFF

clone_size: NA
v_call: TRBV5-1
j_call: TRBJ2-7
cdr3_length: 15
cdr3_aa: CASSLGGDATYEQYF

clone_size: NA
v_call: TRBV28
j_call: TRBJ1-4
cdr3_length: 15
cdr3_aa: CASSTRQGLNEKLFF

clone_size: NA
v_call: TRBV9
j_call: TRBJ1-4
cdr3_length: 14
cdr3_aa: CASSVGSAGVKLFF

clone_size: NA
v_call: TRBV9
j_call: TRBJ2-5
cdr3_length: 15
cdr3_aa: CASSVFPGLQETQYF

clone_size: NA
v_call: TRBV2
j_call: TRBJ1-6
cdr3_length: 15
cdr3_aa: CASSESVTGSSPLHF

clone_size: NA
v_call: TRBV5-1
j_call: TRBJ2-5
cdr3_length: 15
cdr3_aa: CASRETSGAPETQYF

clone_size: few
v_call: TRBV6-5
j_call: TRBJ2-2
cdr3_length: 12
cdr3_aa: CASSSRTGELFF

clone_size: once
v_call: TRBV6-4
j_call: TRBJ1-1
cdr3_length: 16
cdr3_aa: CASRDNPGQGGAEAFF

clone_size: NA
v_call: TRBV5-1
j_call: TRBJ2-2
cdr3_length: 13
cdr3_aa: CASSLLSGGELFF

clone_size: NA
v_call: TRBV9
j_call: TRBJ2-2
cdr3_length: 14
cdr3_aa: CASSPEVLAGELFF

clone_size: NA
v_call: TRBV7-9
j_call: TRBJ2-7
cdr3_length: 15
cdr3_aa: CASSSLTGVHYEQYF

clone_size: NA
v_call: TRBV28
j_call: TRBJ1-1
cdr3_length: 15
cdr3_aa: CASSPPQMPDTEAFF

clone_size: large
v_call: TRBV6-6
j_call: TRBJ1-5
cdr3_length: 14
cdr3_aa: CASSYGPPPQPQHF

clone_size: few
v_call: TRBV12-5
j_call: TRBJ2-3
cdr3_length: 13
cdr3_aa: CASGSSGVDTQYF

clone_size: once
v_call: TRBV7-9
j_call: TRBJ1-4
cdr3_length: 15
cdr3_aa: CSSSFQGGANEKLFF

clone_size: NA
v_call: TRBV10-3
j_call: TRBJ2-3
cdr3_length: 15
cdr3_aa: CAISLEGGPTDTQYF

clone_size: NA
v_call: TRBV27
j_call: TRBJ1-2
cdr3_length: 16
cdr3_aa: CASSSFRGRANYGYTF

clone_size: NA
v_call: TRBV19
j_call: TRBJ2-7
cdr3_length: 13
cdr3_aa: CASGTGLVDEQYF

clone_size: once
v_call: TRBV2
j_call: TRBJ2-3
cdr3_length: 16
cdr3_aa: CASSYSGRGGRNTQYF

clone_size: NA
v_call: TRBV2
j_call: TRBJ2-5
cdr3_length: 14
cdr3_aa: CASRDGTGGETQYF

clone_size: NA
v_call: TRBV5-6
j_call: TRBJ1-5
cdr3_length: 14
cdr3_aa: CASNTGGKGQPQHF

clone_size: NA
v_call: TRBV15
j_call: TRBJ2-7
cdr3_length: 16
cdr3_aa: CATSRGGGTGIYEQYF

clone_size: NA
v_call: TRBV19
j_call: TRBJ2-5
cdr3_length: 15
cdr3_aa: CASSIGRRGPETQYF

clone_size: NA
v_call: TRBV9
j_call: TRBJ1-2
cdr3_length: 15
cdr3_aa: CASSLTLRGDYGYTF